The 10 T cell receptor beta chains presented below share a single source sample, sequenced in a study of blood T cell repertoires in COVID-19. TCRdb's copy holds only in-frame clones and misses some; the assay was immunoSEQ multiplex PCR. The sample carries around 260,000 clones, roughly 89% recorded once. The source material was peripheral blood. The origin of the receptors is a woman in her thirties with active or convalescent COVID-19.

This chain joins TRBV9 and TRBJ1-6; TRBD1 aligns across 8 bases. The CDR3 is 17 residues long. V shed 4 bases, J shed 7 bases, and the junction held 13 bases outside the gene matches. Germline V lookup: CDR1 SGDLS, CDR2 YYNGEE. The CDR3 bases are TGTGCCAGCAGCCCGAACCTACCGGGACAGGTGAATTCACCCCTCCACTTT. It specifies CASSPNLPGQVNSPLHF.

This sequence joins TRBV30 and TRBJ1-2; 7 bases are a match to TRBD1. Losses at the gene ends were 0 bases for V and 5 bases for J; bases not matched to a gene: 6. The V gene's germline CDR1 is GTSNPN and CDR2 SVGIG (reference sequence). The CDR3 covers 14 residues. CDR3 sequence (DNA): TGTGCCTGGAGTGTAAAGGGCAGGGGGTATGGCTACACCTTC. Translating gives CAWSVKGRGYGYTF. The complete variable domain, with remaining parts taken from reference TRBV30 and TRBJ1-2, reads SQTIHQWPATLVQPVGSPLSLECTVEGTSNPNLYWYRQAAGRGLQLLFYSVGIGQISSEVPQNLSASRPQDRQFILSSKKLLLSDSGFYLCAWSVKGRGYGYTFGSGTRLTVV.

The chain uses TRBV9 and TRBJ2-2, with no clear D. V was trimmed by 3 bases and J by 4 bases, leaving 4 bases between them. CDR3 length: 12 amino acids. Germline V gene data show CDR1 as SGDLS and CDR2 as YYNGEE. The CDR3 is CASSAITGELFF. In nucleotides, the CDR3 is TGTGCCAGCAGCGCAATCACCGGGGAGCTGTTTTTT.

This sequence joins TRBV7-3 and TRBJ2-7, with 12 bases lining up with TRBD2. V shed 2 bases, J shed 7 bases, and the junction held 9 bases outside the gene matches. CDR1 and CDR2 from the germline V gene are SGHTA and FQGTGA. The CDR3 is made up of 16 amino acids. CDR3 protein: CASSLSPLAGGGEQYF. The CDR3 coding sequence is TGTGCCAGCAGCTTATCCCCCCTAGCGGGGGGGGGAGAGCAGTACTTC.

This chain's CDR3 is CAGGRAPRDTQYF. The CDR3, as DNA: TGTGCCGGAGGACGTGCACCCCGAGATACGCAGTATTTT. The V call is TRBV2, the J call TRBJ2-3; D is perhaps TRBD2 (5 bases). The germline V and J ends were trimmed by 11 bases and 5 bases, with 17 bases remaining between them. Germline V CDR1 and CDR2: SNHLY, FYNNEI. The CDR3 is 13 residues long.

The chain employs TRBV5-4 and TRBJ2-7; D gene uncertain. V was cut by 6 bases and J by 2 bases, with 12 bases left in between. Germline V gene lookup returns CDR1 SGHNT and CDR2 YYREEE (reference sequence). The CDR3 covers 13 residues. The CDR3 sequence is CASTHEATYEQYF. The DNA of the CDR3 is TGTGCCAGCACCCATGAAGCAACCTACGAGCAGTACTTC.

The gene calls are TRBV6-2 or TRBV6-3 and TRBJ2-3, with unresolved D. The CDR3 extends over 15 amino acids. Trimming left V 4 bases short and J 6 bases short, with 17 bases between. In germline, CDR1 is MNHEY, CDR2 SVGEGT. Here the CDR3 reads CASSSDSLGYDTQYF. In nucleotides, the CDR3 is TGTGCCAGCAGTTCTGATAGCCTTGGATACGATACGCAGTATTTT.

This clone appeared a single time. The chain combines TRBV24-1 with TRBJ1-1; no definite D call. Trimming took 3 bases from V and 4 from J, leaving 8 bases between them. The CDR3 is 13 amino acids. Germline V gene sequence: CDR1 KGHDR, CDR2 SFDVKD. CDR3 nucleotides: TGTGCCACCAGTGATCCCCCCGGCACTGAAGCTTTCTTT. Translation: CATSDPPGTEAFF.

The V gene is TRBV6-5, the J gene TRBJ1-6; D is possibly TRBD1 (6 bases). The germline CDR1 and CDR2 sequences are MNHEY and SVGAGI. This CDR3 comprises 13 residues. V lost 6 bases to trimming and J lost 10 bases, with 13 bases between them. For the CDR3, the DNA is TGTGCCAGCAGCCACAGGGTTGGGTCACCCCTCCACTTT. It is translated as CASSHRVGSPLHF.

The chain carries TRBV30 and TRBJ2-1, with 11 bases matching TRBD1. The V gene end was trimmed by 5 bases and the J gene end by 7 bases; junction bases not matched to a gene: 7. The length of the CDR3 is 14 residues. CDR1 and CDR2 (germline): GTSNPN, SVGIG (reference sequence). The CDR3 nucleotides read TGTGCCTGGGGACAGGGGGCAAGGAGAAATGAGCAGTTCTTC. This codes for CAWGQGARRNEQFF.